The 30 T cell receptor beta chains presented below share a single source sample, sequenced in a study of response to subunit inactivated influenza vaccine. From the RT-PCR reads, TCRdb called clonotypes with MiXCR, one entry per CDR3 protein. The data show roughly 650,000 distinct CDR3 sequences, with around 13% seen just once and less than 8.5% held by the top ten. The input for sequencing was PBMCs from blood, taken 14 to 15 days before vaccination. The source is a man aged 50 to 60 who received an inactivated influenza vaccine.

The V gene is TRBV2, the J gene TRBJ1-2; 7 positions match TRBD1. This CDR3 is built from 13 residues. Germline trimming cut 4 bases from V and 5 bases from J; bases unmatched to any gene: 4. Germline V gene lookup returns CDR1 SNHLY and CDR2 FYNNEI. Written as DNA, the CDR3 is TGTGCCAGCAGTGGCTTGACAGGGTATGGCTACACCTTC. Translation gives CASSGLTGYGYTF. Looking up the rest from reference TRBV2 and TRBJ1-2 gives the full variable domain: EPEVTQTPSHQVTQMGQEVILRCVPISNHLYFYWYRQILGQKVEFLVSFYNNEISEKSEIFDDQFSVERPDGSNFTLKIRSTKLEDSAMYFCASSGLTGYGYTFGSGTRLTVV.

This clonotype occurred a few times. CDR3 amino acids: CATSREASAFYEQYF. In DNA, the CDR3 is TGTGCCACCAGCAGAGAAGCGTCGGCTTTCTACGAGCAGTACTTC. J is TRBJ2-7 and V is TRBV15; the D is unclear. CDR1 is LNHNV, CDR2 YYDKDF, per germline (reference sequence). The CDR3 is 15 residues long. V lost 0 bases and J 3 bases, leaving 12 bases between the germline ends.

This clonotype has a handful of counts. The chain combines TRBV20-1 with TRBJ2-7; 7 bases line up with TRBD2. Germline V lookup: CDR1 DFQATT, CDR2 SNEGSKA (reference sequence). The CDR3 is 15 residues long. J was trimmed by 2 bases and V by 0 bases; bases with no gene match: 7. The CDR3 spells CSARDERGLPYEQYF. The DNA of the CDR3 is TGCAGTGCTAGAGATGAGCGGGGTCTTCCCTACGAGCAGTACTTC.

The chain combines TRBV3-1 with TRBJ1-1; 8 bases are shared with TRBD1. The CDR3 loop spans 15 amino acids. Germline loops: CDR1 LGHDT, CDR2 YNNKEL (reference sequence). V dropped 2 bases and J dropped 0; count of bases not matched to a gene: 2. CDR3 protein: CASSQPGQVNTEAFF. CDR3 sequence (DNA): TGTGCCAGCAGCCAACCGGGACAGGTGAACACTGAAGCTTTCTTT.

The J gene is TRBJ2-3, the V gene TRBV5-5, with D possibly TRBD1 on 6 matching bases. V lost 4 bases to trimming and J lost 8 bases, with 17 bases between them. Germline V gene sequence: CDR1 SGHKS, CDR2 YYEKEE (reference sequence). There are 14 residues in the CDR3. The CDR3 loop reads CASSLSWDKGTQYF. As DNA, the CDR3 is TGTGCCAGCAGCCTGTCATGGGACAAGGGTACGCAGTATTTT.

This clonotype was detected a few times. The chain combines TRBV20-1 with TRBJ2-7; 8 bases are a match to TRBD2. V was clipped by 4 bases and J by 2 bases; unmatched bases: 7. The germline V gene encodes CDR1 DFQATT and CDR2 SNEGSKA (reference sequence). CDR3 length: 14 amino acids. The CDR3 here is CSAKRPGLAYEQYF. The CDR3 DNA follows: TGCAGTGCTAAACGTCCGGGACTAGCCTACGAGCAGTACTTC.

Ten or more counts support this clonotype. The rearrangement joins TRBV5-6 to TRBJ2-1; 11 positions match TRBD2. This CDR3 is 14 amino acids long. The V and J ends lost 1 base and 15 bases, in that order; junction bases with no gene match: 9. The germline V gene has CDR1 SGHDT and CDR2 YYEEEE. The CDR3 here is CASSLRIAGGPLFF. CDR3 nucleotides: TGTGCCAGCAGCTTGAGGATAGCGGGGGGGCCGCTGTTCTTC.

In its sample, this clonotype was seen many times. The rearrangement joins TRBV20-1 to TRBJ1-2, with D possibly TRBD1 on 6 matching bases. The CDR3 spans 13 residues. From germline, CDR1 is DFQATT and CDR2 SNEGSKA (reference sequence). V dropped 7 bases and J dropped 4 bases, with 16 bases sitting between them. The CDR3 is CSVRTANFYGYTF. The CDR3 bases are TGCAGTGTAAGGACAGCGAACTTCTATGGCTACACCTTC.

The chain joins TRBV14 to TRBJ2-1, with TRBD2 identical over 8 bases. CDR1 is SGHDN, CDR2 FVKESK, per germline. The CDR3 has 15 residues. V dropped 5 bases and J dropped 5; count of bases not matched to a gene: 8. The CDR3 here is CASSGTGTSHNEQFF. The CDR3 bases are TGTGCCAGCAGCGGCACCGGGACTAGTCACAATGAGCAGTTCTTC.

V gene TRBV5-1 combines with J gene TRBJ2-7; 8 bases line up with TRBD1. The J segment lost 5 bases and the V segment lost 0 bases, leaving 7 bases of the junction unmatched. The CDR3 spans 15 residues. In germline, CDR1 is SGHRS, CDR2 YFSETQ. CDR3 amino acids: CASSLGGQGRDEQYF. The CDR3 DNA reads TGCGCCAGCAGCTTGGGTGGACAGGGTCGTGACGAGCAGTACTTC.

With respect to this clonotype: The junction departs from germline at one end; a sequencing error may be responsible. CDR3 loop: CASTGDVGGLYTEQFF. The CDR3 DNA is TGTGCCAGCACCGGAGACGTAGGGGGCCTCTACACTGAGCAGTTCTTC. V and J are TRBV25-1 and TRBJ2-1, with 7 bases that match TRBD1. The CDR3 has 16 residues. From germline, CDR1 is MGHDK and CDR2 SYGVNS.

This clonotype was seen a few times. The rearrangement uses TRBV7-9 and TRBJ2-1; 9 nucleotides line up with TRBD1. In germline, CDR1 is SEHNR, CDR2 FQNEAQ (reference sequence). V trimming: 3 bases; J trimming: 3 bases; junction bases outside the gene matches: 9. The CDR3 has 17 residues. The CDR3 DNA is TGTGCCAGCAGCTTCAGGCGGACAGGGGTTTTCTACAATGAGCAGTTCTTC. Translating it yields CASSFRRTGVFYNEQFF.

With respect to this clonotype: This may come from a read error, since a much larger clone is one base off. This chain links TRBV5-1 with TRBJ2-3, with D maybe TRBD2 (6 bases). There are 17 residues in the CDR3. V lost 0 bases to trimming and J lost 3 bases, with 17 bases between them. Looked up from germline, CDR1 is SGHRS and CDR2 is YFSETQ. In DNA, the CDR3 is TGCGCCAGCAGCTTGGAGGGTCCCGGAGGGTGGACAGATACGCAGTATTTT. Protein sequence: CASSLEGPGGWTDTQYF.

The V call is TRBV18, the J call TRBJ2-3, with 8 bases lining up with TRBD1. Germline V gene lookup returns CDR1 KGHSH and CDR2 LQKENI. The CDR3 is 18 residues long. V shed 2 bases and J 2 bases; nucleotides not matched to a gene: 12. CDR3 sequence reads: CASSPSFTGGPTTDTQYF. CDR3 coding DNA: TGTGCCAGCTCACCAAGTTTCACAGGGGGGCCCACCACAGATACGCAGTATTTT.

The rearrangement joins TRBV20-1 to TRBJ1-6, with a weak D call TRBD1 (5 bases). The CDR3 spans 16 residues. Germline V gives CDR1 DFQATT, CDR2 SNEGSKA (reference sequence). With 0 bases removed from V and 4 bases from J, the gap between germline ends came to 13 bases. The CDR3 DNA follows: TGCAGTGCTAGAGATCTTATGGGGGATTATAATTCACCCCTCCACTTT. Translating gives CSARDLMGDYNSPLHF.

J is TRBJ2-3 and V is TRBV20-1, with TRBD1 matching over 12 bases. From germline, CDR1 is DFQATT and CDR2 SNEGSKA (reference sequence). The CDR3 extends over 16 amino acids. V gave up 0 bases and J gave up 5 bases; unmatched junction bases: 6. The CDR3 DNA follows: TGCAGTGCTAGAGAACCCGGGACAGGGGGCATAGATACGCAGTATTTT. It encodes CSAREPGTGGIDTQYF.

This sequence joins TRBV3-1 and TRBJ2-4; D unclear. Per germline, CDR1 LGHDT and CDR2 YNNKEL (reference sequence). The CDR3 spans 11 residues. Trimming cost V 5 bases and J 8 bases, with 7 bases left between them. The CDR3 DNA sequence: TGTGCCAGCAGCTCCAATGACATTCAGTACTTC. Its protein product is CASSSNDIQYF.

This clonotype was recorded a few times. The V call is TRBV7-9, the J call TRBJ2-3; D gene uncertain. Looked up from germline, CDR1 is SEHNR and CDR2 is FQNEAQ (reference sequence). Trimming stripped 1 base from V and 0 bases from J, with 8 bases between. This CDR3 contains 15 residues. The CDR3 loop reads CASSLVTSSTDTQYF. The DNA of the CDR3 is TGTGCCAGCAGCTTAGTAACATCTAGCACAGATACGCAGTATTTT.

The gene calls are TRBV18 and TRBJ2-7, with 10 bases aligning to TRBD2. Trimming removed 3 bases from V and 4 bases from J; junction bases left unmatched: 12. From germline, CDR1 is KGHSH and CDR2 LQKENI. CDR3 length equals 17 residues. The CDR3 DNA reads as TGTGCCAGCTCACCCCCGGGGGTCCTAGCGGGAGAATACGAGCAGTACTTC. Its protein is CASSPPGVLAGEYEQYF.

The rearrangement links TRBV15 to TRBJ1-6, with 8 bases aligning to TRBD1. This CDR3 comprises 14 residues. CDR1 LNHNV and CDR2 YYDKDF come from the germline V gene (reference sequence). J lost 11 bases, V lost 1 base, and 4 bases had no gene match. CDR3 DNA sequence: TGTGCCACCAGCAGAGGACAGGGGTATACACCCCTCCACTTT. It specifies CATSRGQGYTPLHF.

This clonotype has just a few counts. V and J are TRBV15 and TRBJ2-7; 9 bases agree with TRBD1. After removal of 5 bases from V and 0 bases from J, the junction contained 5 bases not matched to a gene. The CDR3 totals 15 residues. CDR1 and CDR2 (germline): LNHNV, YYDKDF (reference sequence). DNA for the CDR3: TGTGCCACCAGCGGAACAGGGGGCGCCTCCTACGAGCAGTACTTC. Translating it yields CATSGTGGASYEQYF.

This clonotype showed up just a few times. The chain carries TRBV5-1 and TRBJ2-7; 9 bases fit TRBD2. Trimming at V came to 4 bases and at J to 0 bases, leaving 14 bases not matched to a gene. The germline gives CDR1 SGHRS, CDR2 YFSETQ. This CDR3 has 18 amino acids. CDR3 nucleotides: TGCGCCAGCAGCACAGCCCCTAGCGGGGCCCAGAGCTCCTACGAGCAGTACTTC. Residues: CASSTAPSGAQSSYEQYF.

The chain is built from TRBV28 and TRBJ2-5; D is ambiguous. Germline lookup yields CDR1 MDHEN and CDR2 SYDVKM. CDR3 length: 15 residues. V lost 5 bases and J 0 bases, leaving 13 bases between the germline ends. The CDR3: CASSPWKGYQETQYF. Here the CDR3 DNA reads TGTGCCAGCAGTCCCTGGAAGGGCTACCAAGAGACCCAGTACTTC. Using reference TRBV28 and TRBJ2-5 for the parts outside the CDR3, the full variable domain is DVKVTQSSRYLVKRTGEKVFLECVQDMDHENMFWYRQDPGLGLRLIYFSYDVKMKEKGDIPEGYSVSREKKERFSLILESASTNQTSMYLCASSPWKGYQETQYFGPGTRLLVL.

V usage is TRBV5-6 and J usage is TRBJ2-2; 9 nucleotides line up with TRBD1. CDR3 size: 16 residues. The V gene's germline CDR1 is SGHDT and CDR2 YYEEEE. The junction had 9 bases not matched to a gene; V was cut back by 4 bases and J by 5 bases. The CDR3 DNA reads as TGTGCCAGCAGCCGGGACAGGGAGGAGAGGACCGGGGAGCTGTTTTTT. This gives the protein CASSRDREERTGELFF.

The chain carries TRBV4-3 and TRBJ2-1; a possible D gene is TRBD2 (6 bases). CDR1 and CDR2 (germline): LGHNA, YSLEER. CDR3 length: 17 amino acids. The V end was cut by 5 bases, the J end by 7 bases, with 24 bases between. The CDR3, as DNA: TGCGCCAGCAGCTATCTGATCGGGGGAGAAGTCAGGAATGAGCAGTTCTTC. It encodes CASSYLIGGEVRNEQFF.

This clonotype appeared many times. The V gene is TRBV12-3 or TRBV12-4, the J gene TRBJ2-1, with D possibly being TRBD2 (7 bases). Trimming removed 4 bases from V and 2 bases from J, with 12 bases in between. CDR3 length: 15 residues. Here the CDR3 reads CASSWGGGTYNEQFF. The CDR3 nucleotides read TGTGCCAGCAGTTGGGGCGGGGGCACCTACAATGAGCAGTTCTTC.

The chain couples TRBV7-2 to TRBJ2-3; TRBD1 is a possible D gene (7 bases). Trimming shortened V by 4 bases and J by 4 bases, and 15 bases separated the two germline ends. The CDR3 has 15 residues. The V gene's germline CDR1 is SGHTA and CDR2 FQGNSA. CDR3 in amino acids: CASSSQGGRSDTQYF. The CDR3 DNA sequence: TGTGCCAGCAGCTCCCAGGGGGGCAGGTCAGATACGCAGTATTTT.

This clonotype was observed at least ten times. V usage is TRBV5-1 and J usage is TRBJ2-5; tentatively, D is TRBD1 (5 bases). V dropped 1 base and J dropped 1 base, with 8 bases sitting between them. Germline values: CDR1 SGHRS, CDR2 YFSETQ. The CDR3 consists of 14 residues. For the CDR3, the DNA is TGCGCCAGCAGCTTGACAGGCCTCCAAGAGACCCAGTACTTC. Protein product: CASSLTGLQETQYF.

This clonotype was seen a handful of times. The chain carries TRBV4-3 and TRBJ2-7, with D hard to call. Germline CDR1 reads LGHNA; CDR2 reads YSLEER. CDR3 length equals 13 residues. V was shortened by 0 bases and J by 5 bases, with 8 bases between the two germline ends. CDR3 sequence: CASSQDLLNEQYF. In nucleotides, the CDR3 is TGCGCCAGCAGCCAAGATCTTTTAAACGAGCAGTACTTC.

This chain uses TRBV2 with TRBJ1-3; D not resolved. V lost 1 base and J 8 bases, leaving 9 bases between the germline ends. CDR1 and CDR2 from the germline V gene are SNHLY and FYNNEI. This CDR3 has 13 residues. CDR3 coding DNA: TGTGCCAGCAGTGAAGTCGGGGTGCACACCATATATTTT. Translated, it gives CASSEVGVHTIYF. Together with reference TRBV2 and TRBJ1-3, the CDR3 gives the full variable domain: EPEVTQTPSHQVTQMGQEVILRCVPISNHLYFYWYRQILGQKVEFLVSFYNNEISEKSEIFDDQFSVERPDGSNFTLKIRSTKLEDSAMYFCASSEVGVHTIYFGEGSWLTVV.